This section outlines one TCR beta chain sequence together with its context. This sample is drawn from a study of cytomegalovirus exposure and HLA in healthy donors. Looked up from germline, CDR1 is LNHDA and CDR2 is SQIVND (reference sequence). V lost 5 bases and J 6 bases, leaving 17 bases between the germline ends. This CDR3 contains 15 residues. This PCR relied on a set of 60 Vbeta primers and 13 Jbeta primers. Sequencing was performed with immunoSEQ multiplex PCR; in TCRdb, only in-frame clones are kept and a portion is missing. The data contain approximately 280,000 clones, roughly 89% of them singletons.

The rearrangement links TRBV19 to TRBJ1-5; D remains ambiguous. The sample consisted of PBMCs. This sequence was found in a man aged 35 to 55 in good health and CMV-seropositive. In nucleotides, the CDR3 is TGTGCCAGTAGTCCTCTCACGGGTCGGGGTCAGCCCCAGCATTTT. Translation gives CASSPLTGRGQPQHF. The full variable domain, in which reference TRBV19 and TRBJ1-5 provide the parts outside the CDR3, is DGGITQSPKYLFRKEGQNVTLSCEQNLNHDAMYWYRQDPGQGLRLIYYSQIVNDFQKGDIAEGYSVSREKKESFPLTVTSAQKNPTAFYLCASSPLTGRGQPQHFGDGTRLSIL.